The clone carrying this T cell receptor beta chain was seen a single time. Generated by immunoSEQ multiplex PCR, the TCRdb table keeps only in-frame clones and is missing some. Among 9,500 to 15,000 clones listed, more than 75% were seen once. This specimen belongs to a study of immune evolution from preneoplasia to lung adenocarcinoma. V was pared by 6 bases and J by 8 bases, with 14 bases between. The CDR3 is made up of 14 amino acids. Per germline, CDR1 MNHNY and CDR2 SVGAGI (reference sequence). The chain uses TRBV6-6 and TRBJ1-6; D unresolved. Sequencing was done on a sample of FFPE tissue from an adenomatous hyperplasia lung lesion. This sample's subset: atypical adenomatous hyperplasia (AAH), lung preneoplasia. This TCR was sampled from a person between 45 and 75 years old with lung adenocarcinoma. DNA of the CDR3: TGTGCCAGCAGAACTCAGGTGCGGGATTCACCCCTCCACTTT. Protein: CASRTQVRDSPLHF.